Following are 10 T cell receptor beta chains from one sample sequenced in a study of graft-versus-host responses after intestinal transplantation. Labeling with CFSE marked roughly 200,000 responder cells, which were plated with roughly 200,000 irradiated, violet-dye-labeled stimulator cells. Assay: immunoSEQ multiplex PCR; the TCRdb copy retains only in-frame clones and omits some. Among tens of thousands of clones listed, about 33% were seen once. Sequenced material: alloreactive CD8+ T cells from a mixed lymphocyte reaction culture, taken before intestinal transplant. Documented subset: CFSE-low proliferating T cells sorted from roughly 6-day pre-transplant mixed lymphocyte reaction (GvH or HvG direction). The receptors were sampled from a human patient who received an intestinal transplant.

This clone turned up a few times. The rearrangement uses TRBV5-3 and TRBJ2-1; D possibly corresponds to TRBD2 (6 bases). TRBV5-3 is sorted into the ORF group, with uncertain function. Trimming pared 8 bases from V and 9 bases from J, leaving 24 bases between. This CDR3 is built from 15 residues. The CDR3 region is CASRLMSSGAGEQFF. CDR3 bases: TGTGCCAGCAGGTTGATGAGTAGCGGAGCCGGTGAGCAGTTCTTC.

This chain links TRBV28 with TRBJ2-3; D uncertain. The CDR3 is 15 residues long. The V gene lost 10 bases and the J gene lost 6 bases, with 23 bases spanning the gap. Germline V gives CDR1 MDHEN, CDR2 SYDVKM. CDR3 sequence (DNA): TGTGCCACCTCCACTCGATCCCTTCTCTTGGATACGCAGTATTTT. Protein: CATSTRSLLLDTQYF.

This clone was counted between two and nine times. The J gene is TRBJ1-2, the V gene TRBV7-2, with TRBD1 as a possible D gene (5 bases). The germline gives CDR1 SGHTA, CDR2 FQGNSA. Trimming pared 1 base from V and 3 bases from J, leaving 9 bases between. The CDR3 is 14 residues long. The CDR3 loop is CASSLGGTDYGYTF. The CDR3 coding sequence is TGTGCCAGCAGCTTAGGGGGGACTGACTATGGCTACACCTTC.

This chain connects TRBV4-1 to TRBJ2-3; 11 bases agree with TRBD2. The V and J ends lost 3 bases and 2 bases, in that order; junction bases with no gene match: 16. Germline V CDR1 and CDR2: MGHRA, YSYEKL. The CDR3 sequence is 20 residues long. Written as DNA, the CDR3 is TGCGCCAGCAGCCATGCTAAGGTAGTAGCGGGGGGGCCTGTCACAGATACGCAGTATTTT. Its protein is CASSHAKVVAGGPVTDTQYF.

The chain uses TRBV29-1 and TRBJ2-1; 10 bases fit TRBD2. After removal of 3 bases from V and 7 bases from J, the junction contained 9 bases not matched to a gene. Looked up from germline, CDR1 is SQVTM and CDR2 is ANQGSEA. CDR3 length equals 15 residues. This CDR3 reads CSVESEAGGPNEQFF. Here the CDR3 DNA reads TGCAGCGTTGAGTCCGAAGCGGGGGGGCCTAATGAGCAGTTCTTC.

Here the CDR3 DNA reads TGCGCCAGCAGCGCAACCGGGACAGGGGTCGATTACGAGCAGTACTTC. This encodes CASSATGTGVDYEQYF. The rearrangement uses TRBV4-3 and TRBJ2-7; 10 bases agree with TRBD1. The CDR3 is made up of 16 amino acids. Germline CDR1 and CDR2: LGHNA and YSLEER. With 5 bases clipped from V and 4 bases from J, the junction kept 11 bases outside the gene matches.

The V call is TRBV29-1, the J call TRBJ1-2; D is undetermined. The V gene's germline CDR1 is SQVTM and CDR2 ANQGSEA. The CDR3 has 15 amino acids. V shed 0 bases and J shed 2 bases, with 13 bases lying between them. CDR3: CSVEDLRPMNYGYTF. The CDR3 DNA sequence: TGCAGCGTTGAAGATCTTCGTCCCATGAACTATGGCTACACCTTC.

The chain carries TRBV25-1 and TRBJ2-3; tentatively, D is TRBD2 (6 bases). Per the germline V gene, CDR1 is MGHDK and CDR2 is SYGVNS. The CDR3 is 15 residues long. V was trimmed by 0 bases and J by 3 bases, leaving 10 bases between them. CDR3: CASSEYLEGTDTQYF. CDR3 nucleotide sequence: TGTGCCAGCAGTGAATATTTGGAGGGGACAGATACGCAGTATTTT.

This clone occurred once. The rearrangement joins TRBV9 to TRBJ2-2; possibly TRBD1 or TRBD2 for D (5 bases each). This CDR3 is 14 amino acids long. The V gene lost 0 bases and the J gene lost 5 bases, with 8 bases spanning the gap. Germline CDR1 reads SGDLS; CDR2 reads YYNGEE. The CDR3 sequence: CASSVVGGTGELFF. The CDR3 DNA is TGTGCCAGCAGCGTAGTTGGGGGAACCGGGGAGCTGTTTTTT.

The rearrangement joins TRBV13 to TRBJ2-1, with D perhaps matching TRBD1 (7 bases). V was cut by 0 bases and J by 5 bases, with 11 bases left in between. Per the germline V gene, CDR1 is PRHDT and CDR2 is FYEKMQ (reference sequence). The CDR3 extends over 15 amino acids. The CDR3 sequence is CASSLGPGGNNEQFF. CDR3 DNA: TGTGCCAGCAGCTTAGGCCCAGGGGGGAACAATGAGCAGTTCTTC.